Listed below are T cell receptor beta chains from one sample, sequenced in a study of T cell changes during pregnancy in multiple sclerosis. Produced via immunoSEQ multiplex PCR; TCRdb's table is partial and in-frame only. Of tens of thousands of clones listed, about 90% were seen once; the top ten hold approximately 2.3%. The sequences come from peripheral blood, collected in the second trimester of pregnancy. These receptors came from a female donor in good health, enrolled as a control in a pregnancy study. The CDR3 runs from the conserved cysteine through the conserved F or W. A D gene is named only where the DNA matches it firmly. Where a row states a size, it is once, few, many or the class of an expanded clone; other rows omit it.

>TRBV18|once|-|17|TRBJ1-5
CASSPPIQPGRNQPQHF
TGTGCCAGCTCACCACCGATTCAGCCAGGGAGGAATCAGCCCCAGCATTTT
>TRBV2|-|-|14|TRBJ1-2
CASSEAGAGYGYTF
TGTGCCAGCAGTGAGGCGGGGGCCGGGTATGGCTACACCTTC
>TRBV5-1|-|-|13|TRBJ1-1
CASSSPGGTEAFF
TGCGCCAGCAGCTCGCCCGGCGGCACTGAAGCTTTCTTT
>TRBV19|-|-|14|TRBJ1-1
CASSIGPNSAEAFF
TGTGCCAGTAGTATTGGTCCAAACTCGGCTGAAGCTTTCTTT
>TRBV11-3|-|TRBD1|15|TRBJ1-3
CASSATGAPGNTIYF
TGTGCCAGCAGCGCCACAGGGGCACCTGGAAACACCATATATTTT
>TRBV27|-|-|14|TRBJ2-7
CASSLLPVNYEQYF
TGTGCCAGCAGTTTATTGCCGGTTAACTACGAGCAGTACTTC
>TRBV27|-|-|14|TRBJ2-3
CASSLSSSTDTQYF
TGTGCCAGCAGTTTATCGTCTAGCACAGATACGCAGTATTTT
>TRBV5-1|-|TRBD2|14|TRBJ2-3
CASLAGGKTDTQYF
TGCGCCAGTCTAGCGGGAGGGAAAACAGATACGCAGTATTTT
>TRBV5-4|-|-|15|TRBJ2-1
CASSLGTTPYNEQFF
TGTGCCAGCAGCTTAGGGACAACCCCCTACAATGAGCAGTTCTTC
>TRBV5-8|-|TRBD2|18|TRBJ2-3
CASSLGSALAGVTDTQYF
TGTGCCAGCAGCTTGGGTTCCGCACTAGCGGGAGTGACAGATACGCAGTATTTT
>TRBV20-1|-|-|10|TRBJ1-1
CSAVASEAFF
TGCAGTGCTGTCGCTAGTGAAGCTTTCTTT
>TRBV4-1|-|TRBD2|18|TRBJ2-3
CASSRSGLAGGGTDTQYF
TGCGCCAGCAGCCGCTCGGGACTAGCGGGGGGGGGCACAGATACGCAGTATTTT
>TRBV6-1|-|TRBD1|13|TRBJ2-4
CASSATQGGIQYF
TGTGCCAGCAGTGCCACACAGGGGGGCATTCAGTACTTC
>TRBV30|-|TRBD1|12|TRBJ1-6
CARGTGMRPLHF
TGTGCCCGAGGGACAGGGATGAGGCCCCTCCACTTT
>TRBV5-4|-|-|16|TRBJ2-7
CASSYRTATSSYEQYF
TGTGCCAGCAGCTACCGGACAGCAACGAGCTCCTACGAGCAGTACTTC
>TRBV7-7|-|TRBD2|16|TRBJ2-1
CASSGPGTRPVDEQFF
TGTGCTAGCAGCGGCCCCGGGACTAGGCCAGTCGATGAGCAGTTCTTC
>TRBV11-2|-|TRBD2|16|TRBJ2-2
CASSPGLAGRPGELFF
TGTGCCAGCAGCCCCGGACTAGCGGGGCGTCCCGGGGAGCTGTTTTTT
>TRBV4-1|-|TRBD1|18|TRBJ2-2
CASSHRKENRGYTGELFF
TGCGCCAGCAGCCATCGAAAAGAAAACAGGGGTTACACCGGGGAGCTGTTTTTT
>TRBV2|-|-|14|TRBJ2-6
CASTGVSGANVLTF
TGTGCCAGTACAGGAGTCTCTGGGGCCAACGTCCTGACTTTC
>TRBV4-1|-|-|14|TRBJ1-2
CASSPQGPGYGYTF
TGCGCCAGCAGCCCCCAGGGCCCGGGCTATGGCTACACCTTC
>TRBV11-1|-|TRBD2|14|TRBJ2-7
CASSLVAGVYEQYF
TGTGCCAGCAGCTTAGTAGCGGGAGTATACGAGCAGTACTTC
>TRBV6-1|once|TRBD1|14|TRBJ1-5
CASSEPGGFQPQHF
TGTGCCAGCAGTGAACCAGGGGGCTTTCAGCCCCAGCATTTT
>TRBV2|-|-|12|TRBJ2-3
CASSEDWNTQYF
TGTGCCAGCAGTGAGGACTGGAATACGCAGTATTTT
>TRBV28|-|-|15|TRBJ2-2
CASSLGTTNTGELFF
TGTGCCAGCAGTTTGGGGACAACGAACACCGGGGAGCTGTTTTTT
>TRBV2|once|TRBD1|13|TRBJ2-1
CASPGQVTGEQFF
TGTGCCAGCCCGGGACAGGTTACGGGTGAGCAGTTCTTC
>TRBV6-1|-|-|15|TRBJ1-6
CASSDEGGRYSPLHF
TGTGCCAGCAGTGACGAGGGTGGTAGATATTCACCCCTCCACTTT
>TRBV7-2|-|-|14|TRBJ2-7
CASSLASAGYEQYF
TGTGCCAGCAGCTTAGCTTCGGCAGGCTACGAGCAGTACTTC
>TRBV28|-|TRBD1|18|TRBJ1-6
CASSLPDRESSYNSPLHF
TGTGCCAGCAGTTTACCCGACAGGGAGAGCTCCTATAATTCACCCCTCCACTTT
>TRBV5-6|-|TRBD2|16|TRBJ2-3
CASSLRLAAVVGTQYF
TGTGCCAGCAGCTTGAGACTAGCGGCTGTTGTTGGTACGCAGTATTTT
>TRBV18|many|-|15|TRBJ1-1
CASSPMAGDNTEAFF
TGTGCCAGCTCACCAATGGCAGGGGACAACACTGAAGCTTTCTTT
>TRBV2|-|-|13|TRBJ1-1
CASSEGRNTEAFF
TGTGCCAGCAGTGAAGGCAGGAACACTGAAGCTTTCTTT
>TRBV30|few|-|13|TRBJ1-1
CAWSVHLNTEAFF
TGTGCCTGGAGTGTACACCTGAACACTGAAGCTTTCTTT
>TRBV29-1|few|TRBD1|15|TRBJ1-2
CSVGGRDRGLDGYTF
TGCAGCGTTGGGGGTCGGGACAGGGGGCTTGATGGCTACACCTTC
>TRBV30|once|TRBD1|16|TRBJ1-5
CAWSVPQTGGNQPQHF
TGTGCCTGGAGTGTGCCCCAGACAGGGGGTAATCAGCCCCAGCATTTT
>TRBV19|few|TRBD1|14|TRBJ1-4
CASSPWTGGEKLFF
TGTGCCAGTAGTCCGTGGACAGGGGGCGAAAAACTGTTTTTT
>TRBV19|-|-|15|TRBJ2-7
CASSPGEGLNYEQYF
TGTGCCAGTAGTCCAGGGGAGGGGCTAAACTACGAGCAGTACTTC
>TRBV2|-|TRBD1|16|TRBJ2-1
CASSGLGTDNYNEQFF
TGTGCCAGCAGTGGTCTTGGGACAGATAACTACAATGAGCAGTTCTTC
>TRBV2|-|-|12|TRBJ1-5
CASRQLNQPQHF
TGTGCCAGCCGACAGCTCAATCAGCCCCAGCATTTT
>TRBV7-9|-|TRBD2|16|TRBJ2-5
CASSRGSGGVKETQYF
TGTGCCAGCAGCCGAGGGAGCGGGGGGGTCAAAGAGACCCAGTACTTC
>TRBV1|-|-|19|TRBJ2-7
CTSSQEETAIFPISYEQYF
TGCACCAGCAGCCAAGAGGAGACAGCGATCTTCCCTATCTCCTACGAGCAGTACTTC